The 27 T cell receptor beta chains below all came from one sample that was sequenced in a study of OX40 agonist ivuxolimab in advanced cancers. Profiled with immunoSEQ multiplex PCR; TCRdb holds only in-frame clones, not every one. The top ten clones hold under 3.5% of a sample with some 75,000 clones, 85% of them seen once. The specimen was CD4+ or CD8+ T cells sorted from blood, collected in a trial of the OX40 agonist ivuxolimab. Source of these receptors: an adult with an advanced solid tumor such as melanoma, head and neck, liver or kidney cancer.

The rearrangement joins TRBV9 to TRBJ2-7; possibly TRBD1 for D (5 bases). The CDR3 has 13 amino acids. In germline, CDR1 is SGDLS, CDR2 YYNGEE. Trimming removed 3 bases from V and 3 bases from J, with 10 bases in between. The CDR3: CASSARQSYEQYF. CDR3 in DNA: TGTGCCAGCAGCGCCCGACAGAGCTACGAGCAGTACTTC.

This clone was seen a few times. The CDR3 loop reads CASSSYRGDRTEAFF. The DNA of the CDR3 is TGTGCCAGCAGCTCCTACAGGGGGGATCGGACTGAAGCTTTCTTT. V and J are TRBV7-9 and TRBJ1-1; TRBD1 matches 8 bases. The CDR3 is made up of 15 amino acids. Germline V lookup: CDR1 SEHNR, CDR2 FQNEAQ (reference sequence). V lost 4 bases to trimming and J lost 5 bases; unmatched junction nucleotides: 9.

V is TRBV25-1 and J is TRBJ2-3, with TRBD1 as a possible D gene (7 bases). The V end lost 6 bases, the J end lost 3 bases, and 19 bases lay between the germline ends. The germline V gene has CDR1 MGHDK and CDR2 SYGVNS. The CDR3 has 16 residues. This chain's CDR3 is CASSRGTVIGTDTQYF. CDR3 DNA: TGTGCCAGCAGCCGCGGGACAGTTATTGGAACAGATACGCAGTATTTT.

V is TRBV7-6 and J is TRBJ2-3, with a tentative D call TRBD2 (6 bases). CDR3 length: 16 residues. The V gene's germline CDR1 is SGHVS and CDR2 FNYEAQ. The V gene lost 3 bases and the J gene lost 1 base, with 14 bases spanning the gap. In nucleotides, the CDR3 is TGTGCCAGCAGCTTGACTAGGGCCGGGGGCACAGATACGCAGTATTTT. Its protein product is CASSLTRAGGTDTQYF.

The V call is TRBV11-1, the J call TRBJ2-5; D is perhaps TRBD2 (6 bases). Germline assignment: CDR1 SGHAT and CDR2 FQDESV (reference sequence). The CDR3 totals 16 residues. Trimming took 4 bases from V and 2 from J, leaving 17 bases between them. The CDR3 coding sequence is TGTGCCAGCAGCTCACGGGAGACCTGGATACAAGAGACCCAGTACTTC. Encoded protein: CASSSRETWIQETQYF.

V gene TRBV7-9 combines with J gene TRBJ2-7; 7 bases are shared with TRBD2. The CDR3 contains 15 residues. V shed 4 bases, J shed 2 bases, and the junction held 8 bases outside the gene matches. In germline, CDR1 is SEHNR, CDR2 FQNEAQ (reference sequence). The CDR3 bases are TGTGCCAGCAGCTCGGGGAGGGAGTCTGCCTACGAGCAGTACTTC. Amino acid sequence: CASSSGRESAYEQYF.

This clone showed up just a few times. This chain links TRBV11-3 with TRBJ2-3; D is uncertain. This CDR3 comprises 15 residues. Germline values: CDR1 SGHNT, CDR2 YENEEA. Trimming stripped 5 bases from V and 0 bases from J, with 12 bases between. In DNA form, the CDR3 reads TGTGCCAGCAGCCTCTACACAACTAGCACAGATACGCAGTATTTT. This encodes CASSLYTTSTDTQYF.

V gene TRBV19 combines with J gene TRBJ1-1; unclear D gene. This CDR3 contains 12 residues. V was shortened by 4 bases and J by 4 bases, with 7 bases between the two germline ends. Germline values: CDR1 LNHDA, CDR2 SQIVND (reference sequence). This CDR3 is CASSTWPTEAFF. The CDR3, as DNA: TGTGCCAGTAGTACGTGGCCCACTGAAGCTTTCTTT.

V is TRBV7-9 and J is TRBJ1-2; D gene ambiguous. CDR1 and CDR2 from the germline V gene are SEHNR and FQNEAQ (reference sequence). The CDR3 contains 12 residues. The V and J ends lost 5 bases and 8 bases respectively, with 12 bases between them. The chain's CDR3 is CASSPSGYGYTF. CDR3 DNA sequence: TGTGCCAGCAGCCCCTCGGGATACGGCTACACCTTC. Looking up the rest from reference TRBV7-9 and TRBJ1-2 gives the full variable domain: DTGVSQNPRHKITKRGQNVTFRCDPISEHNRLYWYRQTLGQGPEFLTYFQNEAQLEKSRLLSDRFSAERPKGSFSTLEIQRTEQGDSAMYLCASSPSGYGYTFGSGTRLTVV.

The J gene is TRBJ1-3, the V gene TRBV7-2; 7 bases align to TRBD1. V was clipped by 6 bases and J by 0 bases; unmatched bases: 14. The germline V gene has CDR1 SGHTA and CDR2 FQGNSA. The CDR3 totals 18 residues. CDR3 amino acids: CASSSPGQIVYSGNTIYF. Written as DNA, the CDR3 is TGTGCCAGCAGTTCTCCGGGACAGATCGTTTACTCTGGAAACACCATATATTTT. Full variable domain (remainder filled in from reference TRBV7-2 and TRBJ1-3): GAGVSQSPSNKVTEKGKDVELRCDPISGHTALYWYRQSLGQGLEFLIYFQGNSAPDKSGLPSDRFSAERTGGSVSTLTIQRTQQEDSAVYLCASSSPGQIVYSGNTIYFGEGSWLTVV.

The genes are TRBV5-4 and TRBJ1-1; tentatively, D is TRBD1 (5 bases). The germline V gene has CDR1 SGHNT and CDR2 YYREEE (reference sequence). The length of the CDR3 is 13 residues. Trimming left V 4 bases short and J 6 bases short, with 13 bases between. The CDR3 reads CASSHPDIPEAFF. The CDR3 DNA reads as TGTGCCAGCAGCCATCCGGACATCCCTGAAGCTTTCTTT.

The sample holds one count of this clone. This chain uses TRBV7-2 with TRBJ2-7; maybe TRBD2 (6 bases). V gave up 0 bases and J gave up 5 bases, with 14 bases separating them. The CDR3 sequence is 15 residues long. Germline-derived CDR1 and CDR2 are SGHTA and FQGNSA. This CDR3 is CASSLAKGWRDEQYF. CDR3 nucleotide sequence: TGTGCCAGCAGCTTAGCCAAGGGCTGGAGGGACGAGCAGTACTTC.

The gene calls are TRBV11-3 and TRBJ2-7; D not resolved. Germline V gene lookup returns CDR1 SGHNT and CDR2 YENEEA. This CDR3 has 12 amino acids. The V and J ends lost 8 bases and 0 bases respectively, with 8 bases between them. In nucleotides, the CDR3 is TGTGCCAGCGGGCGACTCTCCTACGAGCAGTACTTC. Residues: CASGRLSYEQYF.

The rearrangement uses TRBV19 and TRBJ1-5; D is unresolved. CDR3 size: 15 residues. V gave up 1 base and J gave up 0 bases, with 7 bases separating them. The germline CDR1 and CDR2 sequences are LNHDA and SQIVND (reference sequence). CDR3 in amino acids: CASSIASFSNQPQHF. The DNA for the CDR3 is TGTGCCAGTAGTATAGCTAGCTTTAGCAATCAGCCCCAGCATTTT.

The gene calls are TRBV5-4 and TRBJ1-4; D is unresolved. The V gene lost 2 bases and the J gene lost 8 bases, with 16 bases spanning the gap. Germline assignment: CDR1 SGHNT and CDR2 YYREEE (reference sequence). CDR3 size: 15 residues. CDR3 in amino acids: CASSFIQTGGEKLFF. The CDR3 DNA reads TGTGCCAGCAGCTTTATCCAAACCGGAGGGGAAAAACTGTTTTTT. The variable domain in full, completed from reference TRBV5-4 and TRBJ1-4, reads ETGVTQSPTHLIKTRGQQVTLRCSSQSGHNTVSWYQQALGQGPQFIFQYYREEENGRGNFPPRFSGLQFPNYSSELNVNALELDDSALYLCASSFIQTGGEKLFFGSGTQLSVL.

This chain links TRBV12-5 with TRBJ2-2; TRBD2 aligns across 9 bases. J gave up 1 base and V 1 base, and 7 bases lay outside the gene matches. The CDR3 runs 18 residues. Germline V gives CDR1 LGHNT, CDR2 FRNRAP. The chain's CDR3 is CASGLEPLAGVNTGELFF. The DNA for the CDR3 is TGTGCTAGTGGTTTGGAACCATTAGCGGGGGTGAACACCGGGGAGCTGTTTTTT.

The chain combines TRBV9 with TRBJ2-1, with TRBD1 identical over 8 bases. The germline V gene has CDR1 SGDLS and CDR2 YYNGEE. V lost 4 bases and J lost 1; bases outside the gene matches: 10. The CDR3 loop spans 17 amino acids. The chain's CDR3 is CASSFQTGASSYNEQFF. The CDR3 nucleotides are TGTGCCAGCAGCTTCCAGACAGGGGCGAGTTCCTACAATGAGCAGTTCTTC.

The V gene is TRBV7-3, the J gene TRBJ2-3, with 7 bases that match TRBD2. Germline V lookup: CDR1 SGHTA, CDR2 FQGTGA. V dropped 4 bases and J dropped 5; count of bases not matched to a gene: 6. This CDR3 has 14 amino acids. Here the CDR3 DNA reads TGTGCCAGCAGCTGGGCCAGCGGGATAGATACGCAGTATTTT. Its protein product is CASSWASGIDTQYF.

The genes are TRBV20-1 and TRBJ2-3; D ambiguous. Trimming removed 6 bases from V and 2 bases from J, with 6 bases in between. CDR1 is DFQATT and CDR2 is SNEGSKA in the germline V gene (reference sequence). There are 11 residues in the CDR3. The CDR3 sequence is CSAPITDTQYF. CDR3 DNA: TGCAGTGCCCCTATCACAGATACGCAGTATTTT.

This clone was detected only a few times. The chain has TRBV27 and TRBJ1-2; 7 bases agree with TRBD1. Germline V CDR1 and CDR2: MNHEY, SMNVEV (reference sequence). This CDR3 has 16 residues. V shed 5 bases, J shed 4 bases, and the junction held 13 bases outside the gene matches. The CDR3 DNA is TGTGCCAGCAGTGACTCTAACAGGGGCACGTTCTATGGCTACACCTTC. Its protein product is CASSDSNRGTFYGYTF.

This chain joins TRBV19 and TRBJ1-5, with no clear D. CDR3 length equals 14 residues. Looked up from germline, CDR1 is LNHDA and CDR2 is SQIVND (reference sequence). With 4 bases removed from V and 0 bases from J, the gap between germline ends came to 7 bases. This CDR3 is CASSNLYSNQPQHF. The CDR3 DNA reads TGTGCCAGTAGTAACTTATATAGCAATCAGCCCCAGCATTTT.

The chain combines TRBV4-1 with TRBJ2-6; TRBD2 matches 13 bases. J was trimmed by 0 bases and V by 4 bases; bases with no gene match: 0. Germline lookup yields CDR1 MGHRA and CDR2 YSYEKL. CDR3 length: 17 residues. Here the CDR3 reads CASSRTSGSSGANVLTF. The CDR3 DNA reads as TGCGCCAGCAGCCGGACTAGCGGGAGCTCTGGGGCCAACGTCCTGACTTTC.

This clone came up a few times. The chain employs TRBV5-1 and TRBJ1-2; a weak D match, TRBD1 (6 bases). Trimming left V 4 bases short and J 4 bases short, with 14 bases between. Germline values: CDR1 SGHRS, CDR2 YFSETQ. The CDR3 spans 14 residues. This CDR3 reads CASSGGVRGYGYTF. The CDR3 bases are TGCGCCAGCAGCGGGGGTGTCAGGGGCTATGGCTACACCTTC.

The chain recombines TRBV30 with TRBJ1-5; tentative D call: TRBD1 (5 bases). V lost 2 bases, J lost 11 bases, and 19 bases lay in between. This CDR3 is built from 14 residues. CDR1 is GTSNPN and CDR2 is SVGIG in the germline V gene (reference sequence). The CDR3 region is CAWSSGSEGQSQHF. The CDR3 DNA reads as TGTGCCTGGAGTTCAGGGTCTGAAGGCCAGTCCCAGCATTTT.

The chain links TRBV4-1 to TRBJ1-1; 8 nucleotides line up with TRBD1. This CDR3 is 15 amino acids long. The V gene's germline CDR1 is MGHRA and CDR2 YSYEKL. The J segment lost 1 base and the V segment lost 4 bases, leaving 5 bases of the junction unmatched. CDR3 DNA sequence: TGCGCCAGCAGCCGTGGACAGGGCACGAACACTGAAGCTTTCTTT. This codes for CASSRGQGTNTEAFF.

This clone was observed once. The J gene is TRBJ2-7, the V gene TRBV7-2; D remains unclear. The CDR3 runs 14 residues. CDR1 is SGHTA and CDR2 is FQGNSA in the germline V gene. V was shortened by 2 bases and J by 2 bases, with 10 bases between the two germline ends. In DNA, the CDR3 is TGTGCCAGCAGCTTATCGCAGATTACCTACGAGCAGTACTTC. Amino acids: CASSLSQITYEQYF.

V and J are TRBV28 and TRBJ1-4; TRBD1 is a possible D gene (6 bases). The CDR3 has 16 residues. The V gene's germline CDR1 is MDHEN and CDR2 SYDVKM. V lost 2 bases, J lost 3 bases, and 13 bases lay in between. The CDR3 region has the DNA TGTGCCAGCAGTTTAAGGGTGGGGGCTGCTAATGAAAAACTGTTTTTT. It translates to CASSLRVGAANEKLFF.